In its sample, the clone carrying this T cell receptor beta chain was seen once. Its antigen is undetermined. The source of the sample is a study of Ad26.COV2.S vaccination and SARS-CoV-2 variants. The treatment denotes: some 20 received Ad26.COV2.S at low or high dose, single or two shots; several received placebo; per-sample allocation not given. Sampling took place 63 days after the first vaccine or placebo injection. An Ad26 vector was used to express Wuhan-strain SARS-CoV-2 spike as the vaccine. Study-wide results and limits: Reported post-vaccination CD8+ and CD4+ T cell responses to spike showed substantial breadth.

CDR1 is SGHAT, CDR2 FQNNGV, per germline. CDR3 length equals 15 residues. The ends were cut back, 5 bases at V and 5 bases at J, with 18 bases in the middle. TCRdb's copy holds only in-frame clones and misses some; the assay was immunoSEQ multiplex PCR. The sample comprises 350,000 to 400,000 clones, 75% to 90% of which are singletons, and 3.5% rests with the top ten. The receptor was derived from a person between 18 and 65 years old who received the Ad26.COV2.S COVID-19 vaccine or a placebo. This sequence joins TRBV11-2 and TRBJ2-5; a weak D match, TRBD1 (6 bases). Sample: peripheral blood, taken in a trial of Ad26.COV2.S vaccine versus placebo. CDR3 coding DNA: TGTGCCAGCAGCCCCGAGGGGGTACTAGGGGAGACCCAGTACTTC. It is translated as CASSPEGVLGETQYF.